These T cell receptor beta chains were read from a single sample in a study of T-cell memory formation after mild COVID-19. One entry per CDR3 protein, called by TCRdb with MiXCR from the 5' RACE reads. The sample records approximately 560,000 distinct CDR3 sequences, roughly 17% being singletons. Sequenced material: PBMCs or a T cell subset sorted from them (not recorded which). These receptors were taken from an adult woman who had mild COVID-19 (a few samples of this study predate the infection). Cell type and time point are not known. Both conserved end residues are part of each CDR3. The D gene is left open where the match is weak. Clone sizes are given selectively: once, few, many, or a class where the clone is expanded.

D: TRBD1; size: NA; V: TRBV7-9; J: TRBJ2-1; DNA: TGTGCCAGCAGCTCCGGACAGGGGAACTACAATGAGCAGTTCTTC; CDR3: CASSSGQGNYNEQFF
D: TRBD2; size: NA; V: TRBV27; J: TRBJ2-1; DNA: TGTGCCAGCACCCCGGCGACTAGCGGGAGGCTCGGCCTGTACAATGAGCAGTTCTTC; CDR3: CASTPATSGRLGLYNEQFF
D: TRBD2; size: NA; V: TRBV7-2; J: TRBJ2-7; DNA: TGTGCCAGCAGCTTAGCGATGACTAGCGGGAGACTCGAGCAGTACTTC; CDR3: CASSLAMTSGRLEQYF
D: NA; size: few; V: TRBV6-5; J: TRBJ2-2; DNA: TGTGCCAGCAGTCGGTTTAGCCTACTTCAGGGGATCCGGATCGGGGAGCTGTTTTTT; CDR3: CASSRFSLLQGIRIGELFF
D: TRBD1; size: few; V: TRBV12-3/TRBV12-4; J: TRBJ2-5; DNA: TGTGCCAGCAGTCCCCGGACAGGGTTGAATGAAGAGACCCAGTACTTC; CDR3: CASSPRTGLNEETQYF
D: TRBD2; size: many; V: TRBV5-1; J: TRBJ2-3; DNA: TGCGCCAGCAGGCTAAGGACTAGCGAATCAGATACGCAGTATTTT; CDR3: CASRLRTSESDTQYF
D: TRBD1; size: many; V: TRBV24-1; J: TRBJ2-1; DNA: TGTGCCACCAGACAGGGGAGCTCCTACAATGAGCAGTTCTTC; CDR3: CATRQGSSYNEQFF
D: NA; size: NA; V: TRBV19; J: TRBJ2-7; DNA: TGTGCCAGTAGTCGCCAATCCTCGCACGAGCAGTACTTC; CDR3: CASSRQSSHEQYF
D: NA; size: NA; V: TRBV5-1; J: TRBJ1-1; DNA: TGCGCCAGCAGCTTGGCGGGGGGATGGACTGAAGCTTTCTTT; CDR3: CASSLAGGWTEAFF
D: NA; size: many; V: TRBV12-3/TRBV12-4; J: TRBJ2-1; DNA: TGTGCCAGCAGCGCCCGACTAGTTACCAATGAGCAGTTCTTC; CDR3: CASSARLVTNEQFF
D: NA; size: NA; V: TRBV6-5; J: TRBJ2-7; DNA: TGTGCCAGCAGTACCGATCCCATGGCCAACAACGAGCAGTACTTC; CDR3: CASSTDPMANNEQYF
D: NA; size: NA; V: TRBV20-1; J: TRBJ2-4; DNA: TGCAGTGCTAGAAACAGGGTTCGGGGAGCCAAAAACATTCAGTACTTC; CDR3: CSARNRVRGAKNIQYF
D: TRBD2; size: many; V: TRBV27; J: TRBJ2-7; DNA: TGTGCCAGCAGTTCTACTAGCGGGAGTTACGAGCAGTACTTC; CDR3: CASSSTSGSYEQYF
D: NA; size: NA; V: TRBV7-9; J: TRBJ2-3; DNA: TGTGCCAGCAGCTTTCTCAGGGGTACAGATACGCAGTATTTT; CDR3: CASSFLRGTDTQYF
D: NA; size: NA; V: TRBV4-1; J: TRBJ2-1; DNA: TGCGCCAGCAGCTCAGCGCACGGGGTCGTCGGGCAGTTCTTC; CDR3: CASSSAHGVVGQFF
D: NA; size: once; V: TRBV7-2; J: TRBJ1-4; DNA: TGTGCCAGCAGCGAACGGGGGGGCAGGAATGAAAAACTGTTTTTT; CDR3: CASSERGGRNEKLFF
D: NA; size: NA; V: TRBV4-2; J: TRBJ2-1; DNA: TGTGCCAGCAGCCGCCAGGGTCATGAGCAGTTCTTC; CDR3: CASSRQGHEQFF
D: TRBD2; size: few; V: TRBV6-4; J: TRBJ2-2; DNA: TGTGCCAGCAGTGACAACCGAGCGGGGGCCGGGGAGCTGTTTTTT; CDR3: CASSDNRAGAGELFF
D: NA; size: NA; V: TRBV7-3; J: TRBJ2-6; DNA: TGTGCCAGCAGCTCAACTGGAGCCTCTGGGGCCAACGTCCTGACTTTC; CDR3: CASSSTGASGANVLTF
D: TRBD2; size: few; V: TRBV4-3; J: TRBJ2-3; DNA: TGCGCCAGCAGCCAAGTAGGGGGATCGGGAGGGCCGAGTTCAGATACGCAGTATTTT; CDR3: CASSQVGGSGGPSSDTQYF
D: TRBD1; size: NA; V: TRBV4-2; J: TRBJ1-1; DNA: TGTGCCAGCAGCCATGGACAGGTATCTCCGATGAACACTGAAGCTTTCTTT; CDR3: CASSHGQVSPMNTEAFF
D: TRBD2; size: NA; V: TRBV15; J: TRBJ2-3; DNA: TGTGCCACCAGCAGTGAACTAAGAAGCGGGAGGGCCAGAGATACGCAGTATTTT; CDR3: CATSSELRSGRARDTQYF
D: TRBD1; size: NA; V: TRBV29-1; J: TRBJ1-2; DNA: TGCAGCCTTGGAGGGGGCCCTTATGGCTACACCTTC; CDR3: CSLGGGPYGYTF
D: TRBD1; size: few; V: TRBV6-5; J: TRBJ1-4; DNA: TGTGCCAGCAGTGAACAGGGGGCTAATGAAAAACTGTTTTTT; CDR3: CASSEQGANEKLFF
D: NA; size: few; V: TRBV29-1; J: TRBJ1-1; DNA: TGCAGCGTTGACCCGCGTGGGGGGGCAACTGAAGCTTTCTTT; CDR3: CSVDPRGGATEAFF
D: NA; size: NA; V: TRBV7-2; J: TRBJ2-2; DNA: TGTGCCAGCAGCTTAGGTCCTACTTTACAGTCCGGGGAGCTGTTTTTT; CDR3: CASSLGPTLQSGELFF
D: NA; size: NA; V: TRBV2; J: TRBJ1-5; DNA: TGTGCCAGCAGTGGGGCAGACCGAAATCAGCCCCAGCATTTT; CDR3: CASSGADRNQPQHF
D: NA; size: few; V: TRBV12-3/TRBV12-4; J: TRBJ2-5; DNA: TGTGCCAGCACCTCGGACGGCTCACAAGAGACCCAGTACTTC; CDR3: CASTSDGSQETQYF
D: TRBD2; size: NA; V: TRBV5-5; J: TRBJ2-1; DNA: TGTGCCAGCAGCTCCCTACTAGCGGGAGGCCCTCTTGGCAATGAGCAGTTCTTC; CDR3: CASSSLLAGGPLGNEQFF
D: NA; size: NA; V: TRBV4-1; J: TRBJ1-5; DNA: TGCGCCAGCAGCCACGGCCGTGGCAGGGAAGGCAATCAGCCCCAGCATTTT; CDR3: CASSHGRGREGNQPQHF
D: NA; size: NA; V: TRBV6-2/TRBV6-3; J: TRBJ2-7; DNA: TGTGCCAGCAACCTACCGGGACACTCCTACGAGCAGTACTTC; CDR3: CASNLPGHSYEQYF
D: NA; size: NA; V: TRBV9; J: TRBJ2-2; DNA: TGTGCCAGCAGCGCCGAAAGAACCGGGGAGCTGTTTTTT; CDR3: CASSAERTGELFF
D: TRBD2; size: few; V: TRBV28; J: TRBJ2-7; DNA: TGTGCCAGCAGGGGCCTAGCGGGAGAAATAAAGCAGTACTTC; CDR3: CASRGLAGEIKQYF
D: NA; size: few; V: TRBV12-3/TRBV12-4; J: TRBJ1-2; DNA: TGTGCCAGCAGTTTAGAGGCAGCGCCCTTTCGCTACACCTTC; CDR3: CASSLEAAPFRYTF
D: TRBD1; size: NA; V: TRBV16; J: TRBJ2-7; DNA: TGTGCCAGCAGCCGGGCCGGGACAGGGGGCTCCTACGAGCAGTACTTC; CDR3: CASSRAGTGGSYEQYF
D: TRBD2; size: NA; V: TRBV30; J: TRBJ2-2; DNA: TGTGCCTGGAAAGGACTAGCGGGAGTTAGGGGCGGGGAGCTGTTTTTT; CDR3: CAWKGLAGVRGGELFF
D: NA; size: few; V: TRBV12-3/TRBV12-4; J: TRBJ1-5; DNA: TGTGCCAGCACCCGGGGGGACCAGCCCCAGCATTTT; CDR3: CASTRGDQPQHF
D: TRBD1; size: NA; V: TRBV5-4; J: TRBJ2-2; DNA: TGTGCCAGCAGCGGGGGACAGAGTGACACCGGGGAGCTGTTTTTT; CDR3: CASSGGQSDTGELFF
D: NA; size: NA; V: TRBV5-5; J: TRBJ2-7; DNA: TGTGCCAGCAGCTTAAGGACAGCCAGACCCTACGAGCAGTACTTC; CDR3: CASSLRTARPYEQYF